Presented here are 22 T cell receptor beta chains from one specimen sequenced in a study of blood T cell repertoires in COVID-19. The data were produced by immunoSEQ multiplex PCR, yet TCRdb's version contains in-frame clones alone and is incomplete. The table shows about 170,000 clones, with 70% to 85% occurring only once. The sequenced sample consisted of peripheral blood. The receptors come from a middle-aged woman with COVID-19, enrolled during active disease.

The gene calls are TRBV4-1 and TRBJ2-3; a possible D gene is TRBD1 (6 bases). The CDR3 contains 17 residues. Germline CDR1 MGHRA, CDR2 YSYEKL. Deletions cut 5 bases from V and 0 bases from J, with 18 bases between. The chain's CDR3 is CASSGQTSYSSTDTQYF. The CDR3 DNA reads as TGCGCCAGCAGCGGACAGACCTCATACTCTAGCACAGATACGCAGTATTTT.

The chain joins TRBV30 to TRBJ2-5, with 7 bases identical to TRBD2. The length of the CDR3 is 14 residues. V shed 4 bases, J shed 5 bases, and the junction held 10 bases outside the gene matches. Germline CDR1 GTSNPN, CDR2 SVGIG (reference sequence). The CDR3 DNA follows: TGTGCCTGGACTGGAGGACTAGTGGGCGAGACCCAGTACTTC. Its protein product is CAWTGGLVGETQYF.

This sequence joins TRBV29-1 and TRBJ2-1; 7 bases align to TRBD2. In germline, CDR1 is SQVTM, CDR2 ANQGSEA. Trimming cost V 3 bases and J 0 bases; bases outside gene matches: 11. The CDR3 sequence is 17 residues long. The CDR3 bases are TGCAGCGTTGACCTTCCCTTTGGCGGGAGCTCCTACAATGAGCAGTTCTTC. It translates to CSVDLPFGGSSYNEQFF.

The rearrangement links TRBV3-1 (or the pseudogene TRBV3-2) to TRBJ1-4; D gene unclear. Trimming stripped 3 bases from V and 2 bases from J, with 7 bases between. CDR3 length: 14 residues. Germline V gene lookup returns CDR1 LGHDT and CDR2 YNNKEL (reference sequence). DNA of the CDR3: TGTGCCAGCAGCCAGAGGCGGACTAATGAAAAACTGTTTTTT. Translation: CASSQRRTNEKLFF.

The table lists this clone with a count of one. CDR3: CASSRNTGTGGEKLFF. In DNA form, the CDR3 reads TGTGCCAGCAGCCGTAACACCGGGACAGGGGGAGAAAAACTGTTTTTT. The chain carries TRBV13 and TRBJ1-4, with 11 bases fitting TRBD1. Trimming at V came to 5 bases and at J to 8 bases, leaving 10 bases not matched to a gene. Germline-derived CDR1 and CDR2 are PRHDT and FYEKMQ (reference sequence). The CDR3 covers 16 residues. Filled out from reference TRBV13 and TRBJ1-4, the complete variable domain reads AAGVIQSPRHLIKEKRETATLKCYPIPRHDTVYWYQQGPGQDPQFLISFYEKMQSDKGSIPDRFSAQQFSDYHSELNMSSLELGDSALYFCASSRNTGTGGEKLFFGSGTQLSVL.

This rearrangement joins TRBV3-1 (or the pseudogene TRBV3-2) to TRBJ2-1, with 7 nucleotides matching TRBD2. CDR1 and CDR2 (germline): LGHDT, YNNKEL (reference sequence). V shed 4 bases and J 7 bases; nucleotides not matched to a gene: 1. CDR3 length: 12 residues. CDR3 loop: CASSPGGNEQFF. CDR3 nucleotide sequence: TGTGCCAGCAGCCCGGGGGGAAATGAGCAGTTCTTC.

This chain connects TRBV11-2 to TRBJ2-3, with 12 bases fitting TRBD1. The germline V gene has CDR1 SGHAT and CDR2 FQNNGV. Unmatched junction bases numbered 6, after V lost 6 bases and J lost 5 bases. This CDR3 is built from 15 residues. Here the CDR3 reads CASRDRDRGRDTQYF. The CDR3 coding sequence is TGTGCCAGCAGGGACCGGGACAGGGGGCGAGATACGCAGTATTTT.

The V and J genes are TRBV11-3 and TRBJ2-5; possibly TRBD1 for D (5 bases). The V end was cut by 5 bases, the J end by 4 bases, with 17 bases between. This CDR3 has 15 residues. Germline V gives CDR1 SGHNT, CDR2 YENEEA. The CDR3 DNA sequence: TGTGCCAGCAGCACCCGACTGGACAAGGGAGAGACCCAGTACTTC. Amino acid sequence: CASSTRLDKGETQYF.

The chain has TRBV7-3 and TRBJ2-1; 9 bases are shared with TRBD2. The germline gives CDR1 SGHTA, CDR2 FQGTGA. J gave up 4 bases and V 3 bases, and 4 bases lay outside the gene matches. This CDR3 spans 15 amino acids. CDR3 sequence reads: CASSLIAGAYNEQFF. The CDR3, as DNA: TGTGCCAGCAGCTTGATAGCGGGGGCTTACAATGAGCAGTTCTTC.

The rearrangement uses TRBV6-6 and TRBJ2-6; TRBD1 aligns across 9 bases. The germline V gene has CDR1 MNHNY and CDR2 SVGAGI (reference sequence). This CDR3 has 14 residues. The V and J ends lost 7 bases and 8 bases, in that order; junction bases with no gene match: 6. This CDR3 reads CASTQGQGTNVLTF. DNA for the CDR3: TGTGCCAGCACCCAGGGACAGGGCACCAACGTCCTGACTTTC.

This clone came up a few times. This chain links TRBV6-2 or TRBV6-3 with TRBJ2-2, with no clear D. Germline CDR1 is MNHEY and CDR2 is SVGEGT. V lost 0 bases and J lost 4, with 3 bases in between. The CDR3 length is 13 residues. The CDR3 here is CASSYSFTGELFF. In nucleotides, the CDR3 is TGTGCCAGCAGTTACTCCTTCACCGGGGAGCTGTTTTTT.

In its sample, this clone was seen once. The V gene is TRBV11-2, the J gene TRBJ2-7; maybe TRBD1 (7 bases). The CDR3 is made up of 14 amino acids. Between the trimmed V and J ends, which lost 5 bases and 7 bases, there was a span of 18 bases. Germline loops: CDR1 SGHAT, CDR2 FQNNGV. CDR3 sequence reads: CASSREGAGREQYV. The CDR3 DNA follows: TGTGCCAGCAGCCGCGAGGGGGCAGGGAGGGAGCAGTACGTC.

The chain employs TRBV4-1 and TRBJ2-7; 10 bases match TRBD1. This CDR3 contains 14 residues. The germline gives CDR1 MGHRA, CDR2 YSYEKL. Trimming took 3 bases from V and 7 from J; bases not matched to a gene: 6. The CDR3 sequence: CASSQTGTGEEQYF. As DNA, the CDR3 is TGCGCCAGCAGCCAGACTGGGACAGGGGAAGAGCAGTACTTC.

CDR3 coding DNA: TGTGCCAGCAGCTTGGTAGGTAGGGGACAGGGCGAAAAACTGTTTTTT. Translating it yields CASSLVGRGQGEKLFF. The chain combines TRBV5-7 with TRBJ1-4, with 9 bases matching TRBD1. TRBV5-7 is placed among ORFs of uncertain function. CDR3 length: 16 amino acids. The V gene end was trimmed by 0 bases and the J gene end by 8 bases; junction bases not matched to a gene: 8.

The chain couples TRBV7-3 to TRBJ2-6, with a possible D match to TRBD2 (5 bases). V gave up 5 bases and J gave up 0 bases, with 14 bases separating them. The length of the CDR3 is 17 residues. Germline-derived CDR1 and CDR2 are SGHTA and FQGTGA. In DNA, the CDR3 is TGTGCCAGCAGCGAACTCGGGAAAAGCTCTGGGGCCAACGTCCTGACTTTC. Its translation is CASSELGKSSGANVLTF.

The CDR3 coding sequence is TGTGCCAGCAGCAGGGGACTAGCGGAAAGCACAGATACGCAGTATTTT. Translating gives CASSRGLAESTDTQYF. V and J are TRBV7-9 and TRBJ2-3; TRBD2 matches 11 bases. The V gene end was trimmed by 5 bases and the J gene end by 0 bases; junction bases not matched to a gene: 4. Germline V CDR1 and CDR2: SEHNR, FQNEAQ (reference sequence). CDR3 size: 16 residues. Drawing the rest from reference TRBV7-9 and TRBJ2-3, the complete variable domain is DTGVSQNPRHKITKRGQNVTFRCDPISEHNRLYWYRQTLGQGPEFLTYFQNEAQLEKSRLLSDRFSAERPKGSFSTLEIQRTEQGDSAMYLCASSRGLAESTDTQYFGPGTRLTVL.

V and J are TRBV16 and TRBJ2-3, with no clear D. V was clipped by 2 bases and J by 2 bases, with 2 bases between them. The CDR3 is 12 amino acids. Germline CDR1 KGHSY, CDR2 FQNENV. The DNA of the CDR3 is TGTGCCAGCAGCCAACTCACAGATACGCAGTATTTT. Translated: CASSQLTDTQYF.

This chain uses TRBV28 with TRBJ2-3; a possible D gene is TRBD2 (7 bases). V was shortened by 2 bases and J by 3 bases, with 12 bases between the two germline ends. The germline gives CDR1 MDHEN, CDR2 SYDVKM. The CDR3 is made up of 15 amino acids. The CDR3 sequence: CASSLGGAGTDTQYF. The CDR3 nucleotides are TGTGCCAGCAGTTTAGGGGGGGCTGGGACAGATACGCAGTATTTT.

The J gene is TRBJ2-7, the V gene TRBV6-5, with D possibly TRBD2 on 6 matching bases. The CDR3 is 10 residues long. Trimming removed 8 bases from V and 5 bases from J, with 7 bases in between. In germline, CDR1 is MNHEY, CDR2 SVGAGI. The CDR3 protein is CASGRNEQYF. Written as DNA, the CDR3 is TGTGCCAGCGGGAGGAACGAGCAGTACTTC.

The genes are TRBV29-1 and TRBJ2-7; TRBD1 matches 9 bases. The CDR3 sequence is 14 residues long. The junction had 3 bases not matched to a gene; V was cut back by 2 bases and J by 1 base. CDR1 is SQVTM, CDR2 ANQGSEA, per germline. The CDR3 protein is CSVETQGASYEQYF. The CDR3 DNA reads as TGCAGCGTTGAAACACAGGGGGCTTCCTACGAGCAGTACTTC.

This sequence joins TRBV7-8 and TRBJ2-7; 7 nucleotides line up with TRBD2. CDR1 SGHVS and CDR2 FQNEAQ come from the germline V gene. V shed 3 bases, J shed 7 bases, and the junction held 6 bases outside the gene matches. The CDR3 is 13 residues long. CDR3 in amino acids: CASSLGSGTEQYF. CDR3 nucleotide sequence: TGTGCCAGCAGCTTGGGCAGCGGGACGGAGCAGTACTTC.

This chain links TRBV24-1 with TRBJ1-1; D is possibly TRBD1 (6 bases). The CDR3 runs to 13 residues. V was trimmed by 9 bases and J by 1 base, leaving 11 bases between them. The V gene's germline CDR1 is KGHDR and CDR2 SFDVKD. This CDR3 is CATGKQGNTEAFF. In DNA, the CDR3 is TGTGCCACCGGAAAACAGGGGAACACTGAAGCTTTCTTT.